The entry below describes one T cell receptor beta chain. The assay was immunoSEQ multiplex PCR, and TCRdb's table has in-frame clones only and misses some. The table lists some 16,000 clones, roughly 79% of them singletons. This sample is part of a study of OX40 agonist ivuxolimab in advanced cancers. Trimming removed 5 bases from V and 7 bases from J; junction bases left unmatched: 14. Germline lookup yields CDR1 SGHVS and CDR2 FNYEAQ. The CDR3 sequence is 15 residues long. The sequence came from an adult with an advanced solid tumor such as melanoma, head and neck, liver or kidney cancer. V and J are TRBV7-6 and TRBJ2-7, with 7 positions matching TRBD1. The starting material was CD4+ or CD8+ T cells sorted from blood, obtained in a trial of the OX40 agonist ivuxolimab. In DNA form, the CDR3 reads TGTGCCAGCAGCCCCTCGACAGGGTCCTTACTGGAGCAGTACTTC. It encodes CASSPSTGSLLEQYF.